This T cell receptor (beta chain) came from a study of blood T cell repertoires in COVID-19. Study-wide context: Samples came from the United States, Italy and Spain, spanning acute and convalescent COVID-19. The analysed material was cDNA or gDNA that came from T cells, B-cell-depleted T cells, or PBMCs.

The germline V gene has CDR1 SGHRS and CDR2 YFSETQ. The CDR3 is made up of 14 amino acids. V trimming: 5 bases; J trimming: 1 base; junction bases outside the gene matches: 4. Sequenced by immunoSEQ multiplex PCR; TCRdb stores in-frame clones only, minus some. The sample has hundreds of thousands of clones, 88% seen once. Participant reports of clinical history set cohort assignment. Resolution of symptoms, clearance, or two negative PCRs was present in recovered Cohort 3 donors. Sequencing used PBMCs or T cells enriched from blood (not recorded which). The chain is built from TRBV5-1 and TRBJ1-2; 8 nucleotides match TRBD1. This receptor was identified in a woman aged 25-40 years who had recovered from COVID-19. CDR3 in DNA: TGCGCCAGCAGACCCAGGGGGCTTAACTATGGCTACACCTTC. It yields the protein CASRPRGLNYGYTF.